Listed below are T cell receptor beta chains from one sample, sequenced in a study of cytomegalovirus exposure and HLA in healthy donors. Using immunoSEQ multiplex PCR, the repertoire was profiled, and TCRdb retains in-frame clones only, with some absent. Here the sample spans 250,000 to 400,000 clones, roughly nine tenths being singletons. The sequenced sample consisted of PBMCs. Receptors were obtained from a woman in her twenties or thirties in good health and CMV-seropositive. CDR3s include the opening cysteine and the closing phenylalanine or tryptophan. The order of the fields is V gene, D gene, CDR3 length, clone size, J gene, CDR3 protein, CDR3 DNA. A D gene is named only where the DNA matches it firmly. Clone size, where shown, is once, few, many, or a class for clones that have expanded.

>TRBV27|TRBD1|14|few|TRBJ1-5
CASSHGQGGQPQHF
TGTGCCAGCAGCCACGGACAGGGTGGACAGCCCCAGCATTTT
>TRBV18|NA|12|NA|TRBJ2-5
CASSPTEETQYF
TGTGCCAGCTCACCGACAGAAGAGACCCAGTACTTC
>TRBV9|TRBD2|16|NA|TRBJ2-7
CASSVEPSGSRHEQYF
TGTGCCAGCAGCGTAGAGCCTAGCGGGAGCAGGCACGAGCAGTACTTC
>TRBV28|NA|16|NA|TRBJ1-2
CASSLSPAEGNYGYTF
TGTGCCAGCAGTTTATCACCCGCGGAGGGGAACTATGGCTACACCTTC
>TRBV15|TRBD1|16|NA|TRBJ1-5
CATSKGDRVRNQPQHF
TGTGCCACCAGCAAGGGGGACAGGGTACGCAATCAGCCCCAGCATTTT
>TRBV5-1|TRBD1|23|NA|TRBJ2-7
CASSLAWTGGSVAGVGDSYEQYF
TGCGCCAGCAGCTTGGCTTGGACAGGGGGCTCGGTAGCGGGAGTAGGGGACTCCTACGAGCAGTACTTC
>TRBV5-1|TRBD1|16|NA|TRBJ2-1
CASSYHDRVSWNEQFF
TGCGCCAGCAGCTACCACGACAGGGTGAGTTGGAATGAGCAGTTCTTC
>TRBV30|TRBD1|14|NA|TRBJ1-1
CAWRTGQANTEAFF
TGTGCCTGGAGAACGGGACAGGCTAACACTGAAGCTTTCTTT
>TRBV6-5|NA|15|NA|TRBJ1-5
CASSYSLSSNQPQHF
TGTGCCAGCAGTTATTCGCTGTCTAGCAATCAGCCCCAGCATTTT
>TRBV27|NA|14|NA|TRBJ1-4
CASSVAGRNEKLFF
TGTGCCAGCAGTGTAGCAGGGAGGAATGAAAAACTGTTTTTT
>TRBV7-2|TRBD2|13|NA|TRBJ2-7
CASSLGLAHEQYF
TGTGCCAGCAGCTTAGGACTAGCTCACGAGCAGTACTTC
>TRBV2|NA|14|NA|TRBJ2-7
CASSEIPGTYEQYF
TGTGCCAGCAGTGAAATTCCCGGGACCTACGAGCAGTACTTC
>TRBV10-3|NA|13|NA|TRBJ2-1
CAISGDSINEQFF
TGTGCCATCAGTGGCGACTCGATCAATGAGCAGTTCTTC
>TRBV7-9|TRBD2|14|NA|TRBJ2-1
CASSLVGLADEQFF
TGTGCCAGCAGCTTAGTCGGACTAGCCGATGAGCAGTTCTTC
>TRBV27|TRBD1|16|NA|TRBJ2-6
CASSKDRGLGANVLTF
TGTGCCAGCAGTAAAGACAGGGGACTTGGGGCCAACGTCCTGACTTTC
>TRBV7-2|TRBD1|14|once|TRBJ1-1
CASSSGGPTTEAFF
TGTGCCAGCAGCTCAGGGGGCCCCACAACTGAAGCTTTCTTT
>TRBV4-2|NA|16|NA|TRBJ2-7
CASSQQDPGPTYEQYF
TGTGCCAGCAGCCAACAGGATCCAGGGCCCACCTACGAGCAGTACTTC